This T cell receptor (beta chain) was recovered during a study of blood T cell repertoires in COVID-19. Turning to the study itself: Whether acute or convalescent, the COVID-19 samples came from the United States, Italy and Spain.

Authors' analysis steps: Cell counts per sample came from amplifying reference gene primers. TCRdb's copy holds only in-frame clones and misses some; the assay was immunoSEQ multiplex PCR. From that table come the V and J calls and clone size; the DNA was used to work out D and trimming. The table shows roughly 220,000 clones, with around 91% occurring only once. This clone was picked up a small number of times. The V segment lost 4 bases and the J segment 9 bases; nucleotides outside the gene matches: 15. The CDR3 has 17 residues. Per germline, CDR1 LGHDT and CDR2 YNNKEL (reference sequence). Participant ages covered about 18 to 100 years across about 25 US areas. Contact with a PCR-confirmed or clinician-diagnosed COVID-19 case occurred within 2 weeks of entry.

Sequenced material: PBMCs or T cells enriched from blood (not recorded which). The source is a man aged 25 to 40 who had been exposed to COVID-19. V gene TRBV3-1 (or the pseudogene TRBV3-2) combines with J gene TRBJ2-1, with TRBD1 matching over 10 bases. CDR3 protein: CASSPQISGTGDSEQFF. The DNA of the CDR3 is TGTGCCAGCAGCCCTCAAATCTCCGGGACAGGGGATAGTGAGCAGTTCTTC.